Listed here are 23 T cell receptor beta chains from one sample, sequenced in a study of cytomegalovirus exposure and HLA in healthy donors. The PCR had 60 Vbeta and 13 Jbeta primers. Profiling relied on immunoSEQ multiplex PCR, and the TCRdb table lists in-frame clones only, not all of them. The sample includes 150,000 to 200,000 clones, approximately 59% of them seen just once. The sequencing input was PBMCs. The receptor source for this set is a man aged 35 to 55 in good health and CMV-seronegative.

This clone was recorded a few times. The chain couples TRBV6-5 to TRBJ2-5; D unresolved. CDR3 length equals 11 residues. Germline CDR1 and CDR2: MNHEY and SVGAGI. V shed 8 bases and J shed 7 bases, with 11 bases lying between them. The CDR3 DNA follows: TGTGCCAGCTCAGGTTCCGGGACCCAGTACTTC. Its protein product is CASSGSGTQYF.

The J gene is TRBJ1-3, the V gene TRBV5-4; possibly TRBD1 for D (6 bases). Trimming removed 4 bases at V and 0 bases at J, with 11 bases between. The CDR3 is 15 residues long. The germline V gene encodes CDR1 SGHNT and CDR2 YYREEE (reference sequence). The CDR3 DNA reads TGTGCCAGCAGCAAAGACAGGTCCTCTGGAAACACCATATATTTT. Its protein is CASSKDRSSGNTIYF.

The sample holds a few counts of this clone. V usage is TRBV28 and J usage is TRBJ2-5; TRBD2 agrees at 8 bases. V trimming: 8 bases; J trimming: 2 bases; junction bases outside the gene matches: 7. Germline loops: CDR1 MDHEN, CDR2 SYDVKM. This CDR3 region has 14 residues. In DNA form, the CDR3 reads TGTGCCAGCCGAACTAGCGGAAAGCAAGAGACCCAGTACTTC. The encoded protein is CASRTSGKQETQYF.

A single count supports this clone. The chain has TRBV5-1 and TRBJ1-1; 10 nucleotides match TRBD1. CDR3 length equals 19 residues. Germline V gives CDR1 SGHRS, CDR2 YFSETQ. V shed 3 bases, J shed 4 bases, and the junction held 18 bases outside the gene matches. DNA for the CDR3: TGCGCCAGCAGCTATCGATCTTCCAGGACAGGGGGTTCAGGCACTGAAGCTTTCTTT. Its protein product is CASSYRSSRTGGSGTEAFF.

In nucleotides, the CDR3 is TGTGCCAGTAGTATAGTAGCGAACACTGAAGCTTTCTTT. Translated: CASSIVANTEAFF. V is TRBV19 and J is TRBJ1-1; D unclear. Germline V gene data show CDR1 as LNHDA and CDR2 as SQIVND (reference sequence). The CDR3 contains 13 residues. V dropped 1 base and J dropped 1 base, with 4 bases sitting between them.

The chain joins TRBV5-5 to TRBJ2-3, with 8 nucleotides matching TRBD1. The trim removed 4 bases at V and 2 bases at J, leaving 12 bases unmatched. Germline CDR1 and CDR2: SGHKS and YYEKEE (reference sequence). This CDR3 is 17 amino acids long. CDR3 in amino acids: CASSTRGPDYLTDTQYF. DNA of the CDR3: TGTGCCAGCAGCACCAGGGGGCCCGACTACCTCACAGATACGCAGTATTTT.

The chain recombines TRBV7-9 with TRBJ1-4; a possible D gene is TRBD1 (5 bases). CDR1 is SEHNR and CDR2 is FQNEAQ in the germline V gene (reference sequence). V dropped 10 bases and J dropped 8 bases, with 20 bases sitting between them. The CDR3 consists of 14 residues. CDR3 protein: CAILRGTLNEKLFF. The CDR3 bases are TGTGCCATCCTCCGGGGGACGTTGAACGAAAAACTGTTTTTT.

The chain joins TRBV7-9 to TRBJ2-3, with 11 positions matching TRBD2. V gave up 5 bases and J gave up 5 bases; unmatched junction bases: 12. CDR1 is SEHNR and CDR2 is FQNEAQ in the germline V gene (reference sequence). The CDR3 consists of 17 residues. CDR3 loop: CASSIPPGTSGRDTQYF. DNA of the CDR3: TGTGCCAGCAGCATCCCGCCCGGGACTAGCGGAAGAGATACGCAGTATTTT. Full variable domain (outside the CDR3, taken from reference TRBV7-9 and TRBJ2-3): DTGVSQNPRHKITKRGQNVTFRCDPISEHNRLYWYRQTLGQGPEFLTYFQNEAQLEKSRLLSDRFSAERPKGSFSTLEIQRTEQGDSAMYLCASSIPPGTSGRDTQYFGPGTRLTVL.

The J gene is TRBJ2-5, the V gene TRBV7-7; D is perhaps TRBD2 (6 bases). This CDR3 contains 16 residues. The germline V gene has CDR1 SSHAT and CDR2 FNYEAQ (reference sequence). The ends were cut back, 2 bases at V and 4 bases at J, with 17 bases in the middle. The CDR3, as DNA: TGTGCCAGCAGCTTAATGCTGGGGGGTTTGGGAGAGACCCAGTACTTC. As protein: CASSLMLGGLGETQYF.

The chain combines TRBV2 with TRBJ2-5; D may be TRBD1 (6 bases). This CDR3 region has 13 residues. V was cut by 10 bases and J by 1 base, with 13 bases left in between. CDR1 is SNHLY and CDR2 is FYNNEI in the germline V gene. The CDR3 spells CATSDRLQETQYF. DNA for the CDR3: TGTGCCACCTCCGACAGGCTCCAAGAGACCCAGTACTTC.

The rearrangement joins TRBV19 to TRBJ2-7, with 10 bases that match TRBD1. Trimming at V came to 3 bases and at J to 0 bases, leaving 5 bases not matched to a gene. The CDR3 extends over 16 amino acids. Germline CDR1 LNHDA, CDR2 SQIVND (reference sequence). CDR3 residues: CASSMGQGSFSYEQYF. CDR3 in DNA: TGTGCCAGTAGTATGGGACAGGGGTCATTCTCCTACGAGCAGTACTTC.

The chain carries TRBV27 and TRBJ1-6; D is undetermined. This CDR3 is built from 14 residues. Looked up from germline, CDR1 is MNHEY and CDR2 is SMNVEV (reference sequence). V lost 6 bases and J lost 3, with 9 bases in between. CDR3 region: CASRTGLYNSPLHF. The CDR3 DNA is TGTGCCAGCAGGACTGGACTCTATAATTCACCCCTCCACTTT.

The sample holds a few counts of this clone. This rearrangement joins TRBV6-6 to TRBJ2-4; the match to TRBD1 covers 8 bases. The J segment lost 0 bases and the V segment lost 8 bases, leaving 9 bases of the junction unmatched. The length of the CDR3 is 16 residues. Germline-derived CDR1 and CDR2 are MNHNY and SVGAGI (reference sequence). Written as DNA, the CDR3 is TGTGCCAGCGGGCATGGGACAGGACGAGCCAAAAACATTCAGTACTTC. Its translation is CASGHGTGRAKNIQYF.

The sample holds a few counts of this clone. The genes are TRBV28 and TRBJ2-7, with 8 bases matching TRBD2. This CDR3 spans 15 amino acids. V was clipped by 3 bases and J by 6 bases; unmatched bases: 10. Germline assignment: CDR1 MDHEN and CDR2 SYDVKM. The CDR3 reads CASSLAGGARSEQYF. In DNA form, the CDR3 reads TGTGCCAGCAGTTTGGCGGGGGGAGCCCGGAGCGAGCAGTACTTC.

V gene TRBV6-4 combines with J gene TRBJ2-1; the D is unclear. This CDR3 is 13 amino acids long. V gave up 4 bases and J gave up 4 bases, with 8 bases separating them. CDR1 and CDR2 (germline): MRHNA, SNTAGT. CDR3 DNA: TGTGCCAGCAGTGCCTCCCCTTACAATGAGCAGTTCTTC. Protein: CASSASPYNEQFF.

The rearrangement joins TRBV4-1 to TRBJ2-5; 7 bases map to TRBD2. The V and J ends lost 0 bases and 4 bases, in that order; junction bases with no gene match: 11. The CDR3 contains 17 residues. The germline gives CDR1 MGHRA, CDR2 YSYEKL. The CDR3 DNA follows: TGCGCCAGCAGCCAAGATGTTGAGGCGGGGGTGTTAGAGACCCAGTACTTC. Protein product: CASSQDVEAGVLETQYF.

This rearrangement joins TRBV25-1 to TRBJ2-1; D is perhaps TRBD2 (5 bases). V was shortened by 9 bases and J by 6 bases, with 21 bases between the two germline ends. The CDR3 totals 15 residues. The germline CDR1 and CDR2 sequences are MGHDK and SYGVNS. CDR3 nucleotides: TGTGCCAGGCCGTCCCCCCGGGAACACCCCAATGAGCAGTTCTTC. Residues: CARPSPREHPNEQFF.

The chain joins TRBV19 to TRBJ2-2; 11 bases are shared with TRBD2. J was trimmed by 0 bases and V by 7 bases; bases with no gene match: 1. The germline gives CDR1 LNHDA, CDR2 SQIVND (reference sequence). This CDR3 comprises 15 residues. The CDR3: CASKGLAANTGELFF. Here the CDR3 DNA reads TGTGCCAGTAAGGGACTAGCGGCGAACACCGGGGAGCTGTTTTTT.

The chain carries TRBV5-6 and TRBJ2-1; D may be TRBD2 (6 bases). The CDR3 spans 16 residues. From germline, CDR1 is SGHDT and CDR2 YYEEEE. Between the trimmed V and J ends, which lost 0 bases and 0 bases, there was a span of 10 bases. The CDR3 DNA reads TGTGCCAGCAGCTTGGGTGGACTAAGCTCCTACAATGAGCAGTTCTTC. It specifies CASSLGGLSSYNEQFF.

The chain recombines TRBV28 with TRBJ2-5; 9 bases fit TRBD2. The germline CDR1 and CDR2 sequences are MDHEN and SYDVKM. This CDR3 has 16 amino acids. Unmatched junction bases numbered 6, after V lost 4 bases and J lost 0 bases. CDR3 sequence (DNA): TGTGCCAGCAGTTCCCCTAGCGGGACGTACCAAGAGACCCAGTACTTC. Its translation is CASSSPSGTYQETQYF.

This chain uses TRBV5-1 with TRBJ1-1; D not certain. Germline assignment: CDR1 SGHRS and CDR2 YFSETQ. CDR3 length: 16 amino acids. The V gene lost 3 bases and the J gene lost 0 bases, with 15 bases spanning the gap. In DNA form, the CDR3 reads TGCGCCAGCAGCTCAAAAAGCGGCCCTTTGAACACTGAAGCTTTCTTT. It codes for CASSSKSGPLNTEAFF.

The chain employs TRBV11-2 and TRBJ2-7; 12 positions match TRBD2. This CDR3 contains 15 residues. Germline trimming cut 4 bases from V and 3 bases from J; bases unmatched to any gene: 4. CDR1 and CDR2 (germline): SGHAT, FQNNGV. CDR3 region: CASSSTSGGFYEQYF. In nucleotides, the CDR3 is TGTGCCAGCAGCTCGACTAGCGGGGGATTCTACGAGCAGTACTTC.

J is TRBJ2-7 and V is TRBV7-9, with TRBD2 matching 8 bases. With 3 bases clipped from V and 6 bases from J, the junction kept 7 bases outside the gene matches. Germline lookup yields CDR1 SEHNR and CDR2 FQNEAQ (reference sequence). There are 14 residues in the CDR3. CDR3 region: CASSFRSGESEQYF. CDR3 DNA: TGTGCCAGCAGCTTTCGTAGCGGGGAGTCCGAGCAGTACTTC.